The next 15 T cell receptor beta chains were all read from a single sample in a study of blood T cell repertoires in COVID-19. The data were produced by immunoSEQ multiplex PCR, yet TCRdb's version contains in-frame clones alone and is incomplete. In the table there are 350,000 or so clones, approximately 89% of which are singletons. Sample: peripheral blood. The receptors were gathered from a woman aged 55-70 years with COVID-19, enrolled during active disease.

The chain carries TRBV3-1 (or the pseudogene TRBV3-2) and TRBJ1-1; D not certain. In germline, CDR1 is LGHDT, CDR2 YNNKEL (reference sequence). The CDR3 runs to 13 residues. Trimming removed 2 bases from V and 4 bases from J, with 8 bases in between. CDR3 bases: TGTGCCAGCAGCCAATGGGCCAGCACTGAAGCTTTCTTT. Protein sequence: CASSQWASTEAFF.

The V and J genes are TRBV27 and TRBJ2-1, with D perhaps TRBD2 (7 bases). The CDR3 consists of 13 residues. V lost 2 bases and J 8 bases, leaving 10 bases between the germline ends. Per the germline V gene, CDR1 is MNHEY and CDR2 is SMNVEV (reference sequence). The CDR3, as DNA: TGTGCCAGCAGTTTAGCGGGGGCTGATGAGCAGTTCTTC. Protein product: CASSLAGADEQFF.

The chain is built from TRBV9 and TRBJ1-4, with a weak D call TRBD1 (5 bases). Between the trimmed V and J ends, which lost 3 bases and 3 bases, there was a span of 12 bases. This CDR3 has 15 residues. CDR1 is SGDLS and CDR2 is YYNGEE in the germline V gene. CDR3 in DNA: TGTGCCAGCAGCGCGGGGGAGGCGTCTAATGAAAAACTGTTTTTT. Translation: CASSAGEASNEKLFF.

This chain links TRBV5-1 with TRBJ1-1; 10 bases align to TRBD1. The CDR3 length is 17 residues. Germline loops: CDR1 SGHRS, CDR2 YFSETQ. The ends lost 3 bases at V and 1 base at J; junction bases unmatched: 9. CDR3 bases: TGCGCCAGCAGCTCCGAGCCGGGACAGGGGCCGAACACTGAAGCTTTCTTT. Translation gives CASSSEPGQGPNTEAFF.

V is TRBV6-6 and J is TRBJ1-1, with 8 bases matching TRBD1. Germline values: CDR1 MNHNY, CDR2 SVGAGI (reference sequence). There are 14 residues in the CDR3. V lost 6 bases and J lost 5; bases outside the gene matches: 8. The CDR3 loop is CASRTGQGGTEAFF. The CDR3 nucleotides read TGTGCCAGCAGGACTGGACAGGGAGGGACTGAAGCTTTCTTT.

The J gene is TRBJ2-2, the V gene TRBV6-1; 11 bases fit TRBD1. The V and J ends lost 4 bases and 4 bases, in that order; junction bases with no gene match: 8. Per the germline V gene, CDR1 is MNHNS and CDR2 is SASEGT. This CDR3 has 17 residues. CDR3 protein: CASSGQGQGVFTGELFF. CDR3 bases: TGTGCCAGCAGTGGACAGGGACAGGGGGTCTTCACCGGGGAGCTGTTTTTT.

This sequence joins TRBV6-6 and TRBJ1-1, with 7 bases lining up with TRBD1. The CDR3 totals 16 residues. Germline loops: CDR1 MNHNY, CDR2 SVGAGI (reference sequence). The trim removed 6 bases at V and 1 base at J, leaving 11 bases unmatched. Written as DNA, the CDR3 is TGTGCCAGCAGCCTACCTTTGGGACAGCCGAACACTGAAGCTTTCTTT. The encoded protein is CASSLPLGQPNTEAFF.

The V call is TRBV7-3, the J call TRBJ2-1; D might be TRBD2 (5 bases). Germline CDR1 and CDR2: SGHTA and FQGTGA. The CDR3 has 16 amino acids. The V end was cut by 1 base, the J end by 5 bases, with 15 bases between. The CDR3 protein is CASSLKGGSTNNEQFF. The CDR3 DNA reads TGTGCCAGCAGCTTAAAAGGCGGGTCCACGAACAATGAGCAGTTCTTC.

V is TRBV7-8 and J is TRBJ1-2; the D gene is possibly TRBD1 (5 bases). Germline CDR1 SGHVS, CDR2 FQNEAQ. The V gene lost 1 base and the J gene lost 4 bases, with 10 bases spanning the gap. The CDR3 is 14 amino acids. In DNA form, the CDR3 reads TGTGCCAGCAGCTTAGGGAAGGGGCCCTATGGCTACACCTTC. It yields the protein CASSLGKGPYGYTF.

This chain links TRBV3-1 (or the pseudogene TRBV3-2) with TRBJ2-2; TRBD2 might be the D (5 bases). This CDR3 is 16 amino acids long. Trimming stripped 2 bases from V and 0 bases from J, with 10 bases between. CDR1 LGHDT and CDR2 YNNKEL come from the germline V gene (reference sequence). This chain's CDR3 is CASSQFAGSNTGELFF. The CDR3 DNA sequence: TGTGCCAGCAGCCAATTTGCGGGCTCGAACACCGGGGAGCTGTTTTTT.

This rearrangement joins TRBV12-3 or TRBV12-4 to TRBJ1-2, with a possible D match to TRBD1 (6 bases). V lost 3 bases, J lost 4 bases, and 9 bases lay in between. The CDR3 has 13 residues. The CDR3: CASSLETGYGYTF. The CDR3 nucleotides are TGTGCCAGCAGTTTGGAGACAGGCTATGGCTACACCTTC.

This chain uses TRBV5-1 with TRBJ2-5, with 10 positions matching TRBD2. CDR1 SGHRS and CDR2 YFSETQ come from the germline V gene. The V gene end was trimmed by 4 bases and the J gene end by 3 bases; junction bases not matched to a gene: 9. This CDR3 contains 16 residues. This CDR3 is CASSLGRLAGEETQYF. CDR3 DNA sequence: TGCGCCAGCAGCCTGGGTAGGCTAGCGGGGGAAGAGACCCAGTACTTC.

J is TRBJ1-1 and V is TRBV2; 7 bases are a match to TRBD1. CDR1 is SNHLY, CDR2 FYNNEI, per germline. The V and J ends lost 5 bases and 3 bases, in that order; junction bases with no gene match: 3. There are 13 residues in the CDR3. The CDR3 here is CASSWDSHTEAFF. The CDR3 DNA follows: TGTGCCAGCAGTTGGGACAGTCACACTGAAGCTTTCTTT.

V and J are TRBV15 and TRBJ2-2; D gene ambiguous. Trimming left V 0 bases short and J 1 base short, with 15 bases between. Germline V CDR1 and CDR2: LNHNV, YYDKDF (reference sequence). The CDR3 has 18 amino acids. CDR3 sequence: CATSREIGTARNTGELFF. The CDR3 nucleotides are TGTGCCACCAGCAGAGAAATTGGTACTGCCCGGAACACCGGGGAGCTGTTTTTT.

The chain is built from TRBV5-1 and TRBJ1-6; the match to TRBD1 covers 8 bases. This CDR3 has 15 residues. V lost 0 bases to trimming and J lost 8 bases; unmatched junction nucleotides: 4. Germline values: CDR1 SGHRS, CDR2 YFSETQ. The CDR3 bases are TGCGCCAGCAGCTTGGCCGCAGGGGGCTATTCACCCCTCCACTTT. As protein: CASSLAAGGYSPLHF.